This T cell receptor (beta chain) was identified during a study of memory CD4+ T cells and cytomegalovirus serostatus. Germline V gene lookup returns CDR1 MNHNS and CDR2 SASEGT. V lost 7 bases, J lost 6 bases, and 15 bases lay in between. The CDR3 runs 13 residues. The sort gate was single viable CD3+CD4+CD8-CD45RO+ cells for memory CD4+ T cells. Methods used by the authors: After removing out-of-frame reads, 2.3 million or so distinct TCRbeta sequences remained. Produced via immunoSEQ multiplex PCR; TCRdb's table is partial and in-frame only. The DNA was the basis for D and trimming; V, J and clone size are from that table. Here the sample spans 50,000 to 65,000 clones, over 65% being singletons.

This sequence was found in an adult in good health and CMV-seropositive. The sequencing sample was made of memory CD4+ T cells from blood. The chain has TRBV6-1 and TRBJ1-2; possible D gene TRBD1, 5 bases. CDR3 sequence (DNA): TGTGCCAGCACCGAGGGACGCACTAATGGCTACACCTTC. Protein: CASTEGRTNGYTF.